These 17 T cell receptor beta chains were all obtained from the same sample, sequenced in a study of T cells in Graves' hyperthyroidism and ophthalmopathy (dated by TCRdb to between 2018 and 2021). Libraries were prepared through multiplex PCR. Sequencing took place on an Illumina HiSeq 2000. Amplification of TCR beta CDR3 regions was carried out from RNA transcripts. A first-round RT-PCR of the TCR CDR3 used the HTBI primer set with the Qiagen OneStep RT-PCR kit. The raw public reads went through TCRdb reprocessing: fastp at Q25, MiXCR clone calling, in-frame beta chains kept. One record per CDR3 amino acid sequence lists the most common genes and DNA. The table for this sample lists some 570,000 distinct CDR3 sequences; approximately 15% of them were counted only once. The ten largest make up roughly 6.9% of the sample. The specimen sequenced was blood. The receptors were gathered from a woman between 18 and 29 years old with Graves' ophthalmopathy.

This clonotype was detected many times. This rearrangement joins TRBV6-1 to TRBJ2-7, with a weak D call TRBD1 (7 bases). Per the germline V gene, CDR1 is MNHNS and CDR2 is SASEGT. This CDR3 has 14 amino acids. V lost 5 bases to trimming and J lost 3 bases, with 14 bases between them. The CDR3 loop reads CASSSQGGDYEQYF. The CDR3, as DNA: TGTGCCAGCAGTTCTCAGGGGGGAGACTACGAGCAGTACTTC.

This clonotype was observed at least ten times. The chain employs TRBV29-1 and TRBJ2-1; 9 bases fit TRBD2. Germline assignment: CDR1 SQVTM and CDR2 ANQGSEA. The CDR3 has 14 residues. Trimming cost V 3 bases and J 2 bases; bases outside gene matches: 2. CDR3 in amino acids: CSVDSGRPYNEQFF. CDR3 coding DNA: TGCAGCGTTGACAGCGGGAGGCCCTACAATGAGCAGTTCTTC.

This clonotype was recorded many times. V gene TRBV3-1 combines with J gene TRBJ2-1, with D possibly matching TRBD2 (6 bases). The CDR3 contains 15 residues. From germline, CDR1 is LGHDT and CDR2 YNNKEL (reference sequence). V was pared by 1 base and J by 9 bases, with 16 bases between. The CDR3 protein is CASSQVLGGDPEQFF. The DNA for the CDR3 is TGTGCCAGCAGCCAAGTTCTAGGAGGGGATCCTGAGCAGTTCTTC.

This clonotype was seen ten or more times. The chain couples TRBV2 to TRBJ2-1, with 7 bases identical to TRBD2. Trimming took 6 bases from V and 7 from J; bases not matched to a gene: 15. CDR3 size: 16 residues. Germline V gene data show CDR1 as SNHLY and CDR2 as FYNNEI. The CDR3: CASRPRGGSSRNEQFF. DNA of the CDR3: TGTGCCAGCAGGCCGCGGGGCGGGAGTTCTCGGAATGAGCAGTTCTTC. The variable domain in full, with the rest retrieved from reference TRBV2 and TRBJ2-1, is EPEVTQTPSHQVTQMGQEVILRCVPISNHLYFYWYRQILGQKVEFLVSFYNNEISEKSEIFDDQFSVERPDGSNFTLKIRSTKLEDSAMYFCASRPRGGSSRNEQFFGPGTRLTVL.

This clonotype turned up a few times. CDR3 loop: CASYGLREGTYEQYF. For the CDR3, the DNA is TGTGCCAGTTACGGGCTGCGGGAGGGCACCTACGAGCAGTACTTC. The chain employs TRBV19 and TRBJ2-7; the match to TRBD2 covers 9 bases. The ends lost 8 bases at V and 2 bases at J; junction bases unmatched: 10. The CDR3 runs to 15 residues. Germline V gene data show CDR1 as LNHDA and CDR2 as SQIVND (reference sequence). Variable domain in full (rest from reference TRBV19 and TRBJ2-7): DGGITQSPKYLFRKEGQNVTLSCEQNLNHDAMYWYRQDPGQGLRLIYYSQIVNDFQKGDIAEGYSVSREKKESFPLTVTSAQKNPTAFYLCASYGLREGTYEQYFGPGTRLTVT.

This clonotype was seen only a few times. J is TRBJ2-3 and V is TRBV10-3; 7 nucleotides agree with TRBD1. This CDR3 has 16 amino acids. The germline gives CDR1 ENHRY, CDR2 SYGVKD. With V trimmed by 4 bases and J by 0 bases, 7 bases remained unmatched. The CDR3 DNA reads TGTGCCATCAGTGCTACTACAGGGGCTAGCACAGATACGCAGTATTTT. Amino acid sequence: CAISATTGASTDTQYF.

At least ten counts were recorded for this clonotype. This chain uses TRBV12-3 or TRBV12-4 with TRBJ2-1, with 15 bases fitting TRBD2. This CDR3 has 17 residues. The junction had 3 bases not matched to a gene; V was cut back by 6 bases and J by 0 bases. CDR3 protein: CASSGLAGGSSYNEQFF. The DNA of the CDR3 is TGTGCCAGCAGCGGACTAGCGGGAGGGAGCTCCTACAATGAGCAGTTCTTC.

This chain links TRBV20-1 with TRBJ1-5, with D possibly TRBD1 on 5 matching bases. The V gene lost 6 bases and the J gene lost 4 bases, with 13 bases spanning the gap. CDR3 length equals 13 residues. Germline V CDR1 and CDR2: DFQATT, SNEGSKA (reference sequence). CDR3 in amino acids: CSAEQELNQPQHF. The CDR3 bases are TGCAGTGCCGAACAGGAGTTAAATCAGCCCCAGCATTTT.

Ten or more counts support this clonotype. The V call is TRBV4-3, the J call TRBJ1-5; D may be TRBD1 (5 bases). This CDR3 has 17 amino acids. Trimming pared 0 bases from V and 2 bases from J, leaving 14 bases between. Germline V gene lookup returns CDR1 LGHNA and CDR2 YSLEER. The chain's CDR3 is CASSQDRDLWGNQPQHF. CDR3 nucleotides: TGCGCCAGCAGCCAAGATCGGGACCTATGGGGCAATCAGCCCCAGCATTTT.

V usage is TRBV19 and J usage is TRBJ1-1, with D uncertain. The germline V gene encodes CDR1 LNHDA and CDR2 SQIVND (reference sequence). The germline V and J ends were trimmed by 7 bases and 2 bases, with 11 bases remaining between them. CDR3 length: 13 amino acids. CDR3 nucleotides: TGTGCCAGTATTTTTCCGGGAAACACTGAAGCTTTCTTT. Protein sequence: CASIFPGNTEAFF.

The chain recombines TRBV28 with TRBJ2-7; 8 nucleotides align to TRBD1. Germline trimming cut 5 bases from V and 6 bases from J; bases unmatched to any gene: 9. The CDR3 is made up of 14 amino acids. The germline CDR1 and CDR2 sequences are MDHEN and SYDVKM. The CDR3 sequence is CASSTTGQGVEQYF. CDR3 sequence (DNA): TGTGCCAGCAGTACGACCGGACAGGGTGTCGAGCAGTACTTC.

This clonotype was observed at least ten times. This sequence joins TRBV5-1 and TRBJ2-5; D uncertain. The CDR3 has 15 residues. The ends were cut back, 4 bases at V and 8 bases at J, with 21 bases in the middle. Germline assignment: CDR1 SGHRS and CDR2 YFSETQ. The DNA of the CDR3 is TGCGCCAGCAGCCCGCCTCCGGACCGGAAGAGAACCCAGTACTTC. This gives the protein CASSPPPDRKRTQYF.

This clonotype was picked up many times. The CDR3 nucleotides are TGTGCCAGCAAGCCTAGCACAGATACGCAGTATTTT. Its protein is CASKPSTDTQYF. The chain has TRBV6-1 and TRBJ2-3; no reliable D call. Germline CDR1 and CDR2: MNHNS and SASEGT. The CDR3 spans 12 residues. V lost 7 bases to trimming and J lost 0 bases, with 5 bases between them.

This clonotype was seen many times. This chain links TRBV5-1 with TRBJ2-1, with TRBD2 matching over 13 bases. The CDR3 spans 16 residues. The V gene's germline CDR1 is SGHRS and CDR2 YFSETQ. Trimming at V came to 4 bases and at J to 8 bases, leaving 9 bases not matched to a gene. CDR3 sequence (DNA): TGCGCCAGCAGCCCAAGGACTAGCGGGAGCAGTGATGAGCAGTTCTTC. Protein: CASSPRTSGSSDEQFF.

At least ten counts were recorded for this clonotype. The V call is TRBV28, the J call TRBJ2-5; TRBD2 is a possible D gene (6 bases). Germline values: CDR1 MDHEN, CDR2 SYDVKM. V shed 4 bases and J shed 7 bases, with 19 bases lying between them. This CDR3 is built from 15 residues. The CDR3 loop reads CASSYLGAAGGTQYF. CDR3 coding DNA: TGTGCCAGCAGTTACTTGGGAGCGGCCGGGGGGACCCAGTACTTC.

This clonotype was counted ten times or more. The V call is TRBV20-1, the J call TRBJ2-3, with D possibly matching TRBD1 (6 bases). The CDR3 contains 13 residues. CDR1 and CDR2 (germline): DFQATT, SNEGSKA (reference sequence). The ends were cut back, 2 bases at V and 0 bases at J, with 6 bases in the middle. This chain's CDR3 is CSARQGSTDTQYF. DNA of the CDR3: TGCAGTGCTAGACAGGGGAGCACAGATACGCAGTATTTT.

This clonotype showed up many times. The rearrangement joins TRBV12-3 or TRBV12-4 to TRBJ2-1; D unresolved. The CDR3 has 12 amino acids. Trimming removed 7 bases at V and 7 bases at J, with 11 bases between. The CDR3 protein is CASTFLRNEQFF. The CDR3 coding sequence is TGTGCCAGCACCTTTCTAAGGAATGAGCAGTTCTTC.